This passage covers 16 T cell receptor beta chains from one sample sequenced in a study of resident and recirculating memory T cells in vitiligo. Clones were read by immunoSEQ multiplex PCR, and TCRdb kept only the in-frame ones, dropping some. Counted here are 70,000 to 95,000 clones, about 90% occurring once; the ten biggest clones make up roughly 5.1%. Sequencing was done on a sample of blood. The receptors were gathered from a male donor with vitiligo.

This clone has more than one count but fewer than ten. The chain joins TRBV28 to TRBJ1-1, with TRBD1 identical over 11 bases. Germline V lookup: CDR1 MDHEN, CDR2 SYDVKM. Trimming cost V 4 bases and J 2 bases; bases outside gene matches: 9. The CDR3 is 17 amino acids. DNA of the CDR3: TGTGCCAGCAGTTCGTGGGACAGGGGGTTGGTTAACACTGAAGCTTTCTTT. This encodes CASSSWDRGLVNTEAFF.

The rearrangement joins TRBV18 to TRBJ1-2, with D possibly TRBD1 on 6 matching bases. The CDR3 runs 14 residues. Germline CDR1 KGHSH, CDR2 LQKENI. Between the trimmed V and J ends, which lost 2 bases and 2 bases, there was a span of 9 bases. The CDR3 protein is CASSPAQGNYGYTF. The CDR3 DNA follows: TGTGCCAGCTCACCAGCGCAGGGGAACTATGGCTACACCTTC. Full variable domain (rest looked up from reference TRBV18 and TRBJ1-2): NAGVMQNPRHLVRRRGQEARLRCSPMKGHSHVYWYRQLPEEGLKFMVYLQKENIIDESGMPKERFSAEFPKEGPSILRIQQVVRGDSAAYFCASSPAQGNYGYTFGSGTRLTVV.

V and J are TRBV7-8 and TRBJ2-7, with 9 bases lining up with TRBD1. The CDR3 consists of 16 residues. Germline assignment: CDR1 SGHVS and CDR2 FQNEAQ. V trimming: 4 bases; J trimming: 1 base; junction bases outside the gene matches: 8. CDR3 nucleotides: TGTGCCAGCAGCTCTTTTAGTGGGACAGGGTCCTACGAGCAGTACTTC. Its translation is CASSSFSGTGSYEQYF.

The genes are TRBV29-1 and TRBJ2-7; the match to TRBD2 covers 15 bases. Germline V gene lookup returns CDR1 SQVTM and CDR2 ANQGSEA. The CDR3 consists of 18 residues. Trimming cost V 0 bases and J 5 bases; bases outside gene matches: 11. In DNA form, the CDR3 reads TGCAGCGTTGAAGATGTTAAGGGACTAGCGGGAGGAGCCCACGAGCAGTACTTC. This sequence encodes CSVEDVKGLAGGAHEQYF.

CDR3 loop: CASSYLSYEQYF. CDR3 sequence (DNA): TGTGCCAGCAGCTATCTCTCCTACGAGCAGTACTTC. The chain combines TRBV5-4 with TRBJ2-7, with D hard to call. This CDR3 has 12 amino acids. Deletions cut 3 bases from V and 0 bases from J, with 4 bases between. Germline V gives CDR1 SGHNT, CDR2 YYREEE (reference sequence).

The V gene is TRBV4-3, the J gene TRBJ2-7, with 11 positions matching TRBD1. Losses at the gene ends were 0 bases for V and 4 bases for J; bases not matched to a gene: 5. Germline V CDR1 and CDR2: LGHNA, YSLEER. The length of the CDR3 is 16 residues. For the CDR3, the DNA is TGCGCCAGCAGCCAAGATCTCGGACAGGGGGCTTACGAGCAGTACTTC. Protein sequence: CASSQDLGQGAYEQYF.

J is TRBJ2-7 and V is TRBV28, with 10 nucleotides matching TRBD1. V shed 6 bases and J 6 bases; nucleotides not matched to a gene: 8. The CDR3 runs 14 residues. Germline-derived CDR1 and CDR2 are MDHEN and SYDVKM. The CDR3 loop is CASSLPWTGGEQYF. The CDR3 nucleotides read TGTGCCAGCAGCCTACCGTGGACAGGGGGCGAGCAGTACTTC.

This chain uses TRBV28 with TRBJ1-2; TRBD1 is a possible D gene (6 bases). The germline V gene has CDR1 MDHEN and CDR2 SYDVKM. Deletions cut 5 bases from V and 7 bases from J, with 17 bases between. This CDR3 region has 14 residues. The CDR3 sequence is CASSQGSEDRGYTF. The CDR3 DNA is TGTGCCAGCAGTCAGGGGAGCGAGGACCGTGGCTACACCTTC.

J is TRBJ2-1 and V is TRBV19; TRBD2 might be the D (6 bases). Germline CDR1 and CDR2: LNHDA and SQIVND (reference sequence). The CDR3 runs to 14 residues. The V end was cut by 4 bases, the J end by 10 bases, with 17 bases between. In DNA form, the CDR3 reads TGTGCCAGTAGTAGAGATGCGGGAATAAGGGAGCAGTTCTTC. It translates to CASSRDAGIREQFF.

The V gene is TRBV27, the J gene TRBJ2-7; no clear D. The CDR3 spans 13 residues. Germline V CDR1 and CDR2: MNHEY, SMNVEV (reference sequence). Trimming removed 5 bases from V and 2 bases from J, with 10 bases in between. In DNA form, the CDR3 reads TGTGCCAGCAGTCCCCTGGCCACCTACGAGCAGTACTTC. Translating gives CASSPLATYEQYF.

The rearrangement uses TRBV19 and TRBJ2-7; D not certain. The V end was cut by 8 bases, the J end by 0 bases, with 29 bases between. Germline V gives CDR1 LNHDA, CDR2 SQIVND (reference sequence). The CDR3 length is 19 residues. The CDR3 here is CASAKFAMRDTLSSYEQYF. In DNA, the CDR3 is TGTGCCAGTGCGAAGTTCGCCATGAGAGACACGCTTAGCTCCTACGAGCAGTACTTC. Full variable domain (missing parts from reference TRBV19 and TRBJ2-7): DGGITQSPKYLFRKEGQNVTLSCEQNLNHDAMYWYRQDPGQGLRLIYYSQIVNDFQKGDIAEGYSVSREKKESFPLTVTSAQKNPTAFYLCASAKFAMRDTLSSYEQYFGPGTRLTVT.

This clone was seen a handful of times. The V gene is TRBV30, the J gene TRBJ1-1; perhaps TRBD1 as D (5 bases). The CDR3 has 13 amino acids. V was pared by 0 bases and J by 6 bases, with 11 bases between. Germline loops: CDR1 GTSNPN, CDR2 SVGIG (reference sequence). CDR3 protein: CAWSVQAPAEAFF. The CDR3 DNA reads TGTGCCTGGAGTGTACAGGCTCCGGCTGAAGCTTTCTTT.

The genes are TRBV19 and TRBJ2-5; TRBD1 matches at 7 bases. The junction had 3 bases not matched to a gene; V was cut back by 5 bases and J by 3 bases. This CDR3 has 13 residues. The germline V gene has CDR1 LNHDA and CDR2 SQIVND (reference sequence). The CDR3 sequence: CASSFQGEETQYF. CDR3 sequence (DNA): TGTGCCAGTAGTTTCCAGGGGGAAGAGACCCAGTACTTC.

The chain is built from TRBV30 and TRBJ2-1; tentatively, D is TRBD2 (7 bases). The CDR3 loop spans 17 amino acids. The germline V gene encodes CDR1 GTSNPN and CDR2 SVGIG (reference sequence). Trimming pared 2 bases from V and 8 bases from J, leaving 25 bases between. CDR3 nucleotides: TGTGCCTGGAGTCGGAGGGGGGGAGCGCTCGTTGGACATGAGCAGTTCTTC. Protein product: CAWSRRGGALVGHEQFF.

To note about this clone: The same CDR3 is also encoded by other DNA sequences in this sample. V gene TRBV7-9 combines with J gene TRBJ2-3; TRBD2 might be the D (5 bases). The V gene's germline CDR1 is SEHNR and CDR2 FQNEAQ (reference sequence). With 2 bases removed from V and 5 bases from J, the gap between germline ends came to 11 bases. CDR3 length: 14 amino acids. The CDR3 coding sequence is TGTGCCAGCAGCTTATCCCCCGGACTAGATACGCAGTATTTT. It is translated as CASSLSPGLDTQYF.

CDR3 region: CSVFRTGGNTGELFF. The CDR3 DNA sequence: TGCAGCGTCTTTAGGACAGGGGGGAACACCGGGGAGCTGTTTTTT. The chain uses TRBV29-1 and TRBJ2-2; 10 bases align to TRBD1. The CDR3 is 15 residues long. Germline CDR1 is SQVTM and CDR2 is ANQGSEA. The trim removed 6 bases at V and 1 base at J, leaving 5 bases unmatched.